These 29 T cell receptor beta chains originate from one sample sequenced in a study of shared clonotypes between healthy human individuals. Generated by immunoSEQ multiplex PCR, the TCRdb table keeps only in-frame clones and is missing some. The table includes roughly 2,000,000 clones, about 93% detected once. In the naive CD8 group, cells lacked CD45RO and were positively selected for CCR7, so terminally differentiated effector memory CD45RA+ cells were left out. The sequencing input was naive CD8+ T cells from PBMCs. The receptors stem from a man aged 18 to 30 in good health. Some clones in this sample may be carry-over from other donors' samples.

This chain's CDR3 is CASKSALPGDTQYF. Here the CDR3 DNA reads TGTGCCAGCAAGTCTGCACTCCCTGGGGATACGCAGTATTTT. This sequence joins TRBV7-9 and TRBJ2-3, with D unresolved. Trimming cost V 7 bases and J 6 bases, with 17 bases left between them. The CDR3 totals 14 residues. The germline V gene has CDR1 SEHNR and CDR2 FQNEAQ (reference sequence).

This clone was seen a handful of times. Other DNA sequences from this sample encode an identical CDR3 as well. V gene TRBV27 combines with J gene TRBJ1-5; TRBD1 aligns across 9 bases. The germline CDR1 and CDR2 sequences are MNHEY and SMNVEV (reference sequence). The V segment lost 5 bases and the J segment 2 bases; nucleotides outside the gene matches: 4. The length of the CDR3 is 15 residues. Here the CDR3 reads CASSPQGAGNQPQHF. CDR3 DNA: TGTGCCAGCAGTCCACAGGGGGCAGGCAATCAGCCCCAGCATTTT.

The chain combines TRBV5-1 with TRBJ2-5; D gene unclear. Germline CDR1 and CDR2: SGHRS and YFSETQ. This CDR3 spans 13 amino acids. V dropped 1 base and J dropped 2 bases, with 6 bases sitting between them. The CDR3 DNA is TGCGCCAGCAGCTTGATAGAACAAGAGACCCAGTACTTC. It translates to CASSLIEQETQYF.

J is TRBJ2-5 and V is TRBV28; 10 positions match TRBD2. Germline lookup yields CDR1 MDHEN and CDR2 SYDVKM. This CDR3 comprises 17 residues. V dropped 3 bases and J dropped 3; count of bases not matched to a gene: 10. For the CDR3, the DNA is TGTGCCAGCAGTTTTCCTCTTCGGACTAGCGGTAAAGAGACCCAGTACTTC. Translated, it gives CASSFPLRTSGKETQYF. The entire variable domain, with the rest obtained from reference TRBV28 and TRBJ2-5, is as follows: DVKVTQSSRYLVKRTGEKVFLECVQDMDHENMFWYRQDPGLGLRLIYFSYDVKMKEKGDIPEGYSVSREKKERFSLILESASTNQTSMYLCASSFPLRTSGKETQYFGPGTRLLVL.

This clone turned up a few times. The rearrangement uses TRBV29-1 and TRBJ2-2; D assignment may be TRBD1 or TRBD2 (5 bases each). Germline V gene data show CDR1 as SQVTM and CDR2 as ANQGSEA. This CDR3 spans 15 amino acids. V was clipped by 5 bases and J by 7 bases, with 20 bases between them. The CDR3 DNA follows: TGCAGCGTTAGGGACCAGATCGGTAGGGTCGGGGAGCTGTTTTTT. Translation: CSVRDQIGRVGELFF.

V and J are TRBV10-2 and TRBJ1-1, with a tentative D call TRBD1 (5 bases). The germline V and J ends were trimmed by 6 bases and 4 bases, with 12 bases remaining between them. This CDR3 has 13 residues. Germline-derived CDR1 and CDR2 are WSHSY and SAAADI. The CDR3: CASSPGVVTEAFF. The DNA of the CDR3 is TGCGCCAGCAGCCCGGGGGTAGTCACTGAAGCTTTCTTT.

Turning to this clone: Other DNA sequences from this sample encode an identical CDR3 as well. The CDR3 bases are TGTGCCAGTAGTATGGGGCCACACACTGAAGCTTTCTTT. As protein: CASSMGPHTEAFF. V is TRBV19 and J is TRBJ1-1, with D perhaps matching TRBD1 (5 bases). Germline values: CDR1 LNHDA, CDR2 SQIVND (reference sequence). This CDR3 is built from 13 residues. With 3 bases removed from V and 3 bases from J, the gap between germline ends came to 8 bases.

The rearrangement joins TRBV11-3 to TRBJ2-1; D call uncertain. This CDR3 is 14 amino acids long. V lost 5 bases and J lost 0, with 8 bases in between. CDR1 SGHNT and CDR2 YENEEA come from the germline V gene. CDR3 protein: CASSPSRSYNEQFF. CDR3 DNA sequence: TGTGCCAGCAGCCCCTCACGCTCCTACAATGAGCAGTTCTTC.

This chain links TRBV19 with TRBJ1-5; a possible D gene is TRBD1 (6 bases). The germline V gene has CDR1 LNHDA and CDR2 SQIVND (reference sequence). V was shortened by 4 bases and J by 0 bases, with 13 bases between the two germline ends. The CDR3 contains 16 residues. In DNA, the CDR3 is TGTGCCAGTAGTACCCTTCAGGGGTTTAGCAATCAGCCCCAGCATTTT. Protein product: CASSTLQGFSNQPQHF.

V usage is TRBV6-5 and J usage is TRBJ2-1; 9 bases align to TRBD2. The germline V gene encodes CDR1 MNHEY and CDR2 SVGAGI. The length of the CDR3 is 15 residues. V shed 4 bases and J 3 bases; nucleotides not matched to a gene: 4. In DNA, the CDR3 is TGTGCCAGCAGTTTAGCGGGAGTGGGCTACAATGAGCAGTTCTTC. Amino acids: CASSLAGVGYNEQFF.

The J gene is TRBJ2-1, the V gene TRBV9; D not certain. The V gene's germline CDR1 is SGDLS and CDR2 YYNGEE. CDR3 length equals 14 residues. V dropped 4 bases and J dropped 6 bases, with 14 bases sitting between them. CDR3 amino acids: CASSPEDRFNEQFF. DNA for the CDR3: TGTGCCAGCAGCCCAGAAGATCGATTCAATGAGCAGTTCTTC.

The chain carries TRBV5-1 and TRBJ1-1; the match to TRBD1 covers 8 bases. Germline CDR1 is SGHRS and CDR2 is YFSETQ. V lost 3 bases, J lost 1 base, and 8 bases stayed unmatched. This CDR3 contains 16 residues. The CDR3 coding sequence is TGCGCCAGCAGCTCCTCGGTGGGGACAGGGAACACTGAAGCTTTCTTT. The encoded protein is CASSSSVGTGNTEAFF.

This clone was counted once. V gene TRBV9 combines with J gene TRBJ2-1, with TRBD2 matching over 9 bases. V dropped 4 bases and J dropped 6; count of bases not matched to a gene: 17. This CDR3 region has 18 residues. Germline CDR1 SGDLS, CDR2 YYNGEE. This CDR3 is CASSPPGFAGGPVNEQFF. Written as DNA, the CDR3 is TGTGCCAGCAGCCCACCTGGGTTTGCGGGAGGGCCAGTCAATGAGCAGTTCTTC.

The gene calls are TRBV30 and TRBJ1-1; D is unclear. The CDR3 is made up of 13 amino acids. Germline V lookup: CDR1 GTSNPN, CDR2 SVGIG (reference sequence). The V gene lost 2 bases and the J gene lost 5 bases, with 12 bases spanning the gap. The CDR3 DNA reads TGTGCCTGGAGTCTGACGTTTGGGACTGAAGCTTTCTTT. It is translated as CAWSLTFGTEAFF.

The chain links TRBV11-1 to TRBJ2-7; 15 bases map to TRBD2. V shed 5 bases and J 2 bases; nucleotides not matched to a gene: 7. The CDR3 runs to 17 residues. Germline CDR1 is SGHAT and CDR2 is FQDESV (reference sequence). The CDR3 spells CASSLGLAGGLAYEQYF. For the CDR3, the DNA is TGTGCCAGCAGCCTGGGACTAGCGGGAGGCCTCGCCTACGAGCAGTACTTC.

The chain combines TRBV7-6 with TRBJ2-1, with TRBD2 matching over 7 bases. V was pared by 5 bases and J by 6 bases, with 4 bases of the junction left unmatched. Germline CDR1 reads SGHVS; CDR2 reads FNYEAQ. The CDR3 has 13 amino acids. The CDR3 nucleotides read TGTGCCAGCAGCCCTAGGACTAGCAATGAGCAGTTCTTC. It specifies CASSPRTSNEQFF.

V usage is TRBV7-9 and J usage is TRBJ2-2; the D gene is possibly TRBD2 (5 bases). The V end lost 3 bases, the J end lost 5 bases, and 7 bases lay between the germline ends. From germline, CDR1 is SEHNR and CDR2 FQNEAQ (reference sequence). This CDR3 contains 13 residues. CDR3 residues: CASSFVATGELFF. The CDR3 region has the DNA TGTGCCAGCAGCTTCGTAGCGACCGGGGAGCTGTTTTTT.

In the case of this clone: The sample contains more than one DNA sequence encoding this CDR3. The chain carries TRBV27 and TRBJ1-2; TRBD1 aligns across 9 bases. CDR1 is MNHEY, CDR2 SMNVEV, per germline (reference sequence). This CDR3 contains 13 residues. The V segment lost 4 bases and the J segment 8 bases; nucleotides outside the gene matches: 5. CDR3 residues: CASSSRDRDGYTF. In DNA, the CDR3 is TGTGCCAGCAGTTCCCGGGACAGGGACGGCTACACCTTC.

V usage is TRBV10-3 and J usage is TRBJ2-7; 7 bases map to TRBD2. The germline V gene has CDR1 ENHRY and CDR2 SYGVKD. The CDR3 has 17 residues. With V trimmed by 3 bases and J by 2 bases, 13 bases remained unmatched. The CDR3 protein is CAISEFPDSSGTYEQYF. The CDR3 DNA reads as TGTGCCATCAGTGAATTCCCGGACTCCAGCGGGACCTACGAGCAGTACTTC.

This clone was seen only once. V and J are TRBV14 and TRBJ2-1; no clear D. V lost 3 bases and J 9 bases, leaving 18 bases between the germline ends. The CDR3 is made up of 15 amino acids. CDR1 SGHDN and CDR2 FVKESK come from the germline V gene. The DNA for the CDR3 is TGTGCCAGCAGCCAGGTATACGCCCAGGTTGGTGAGCAGTTCTTC. Translating it yields CASSQVYAQVGEQFF.

The J gene is TRBJ2-5, the V gene TRBV7-9, with TRBD2 matching 10 bases. The CDR3 consists of 16 residues. In germline, CDR1 is SEHNR, CDR2 FQNEAQ (reference sequence). The ends lost 5 bases at V and 2 bases at J; junction bases unmatched: 8. For the CDR3, the DNA is TGTGCCAGCAGCAACTCCGGACTAGCGGAACAAGAGACCCAGTACTTC. The encoded protein is CASSNSGLAEQETQYF.

The chain joins TRBV5-4 to TRBJ2-2; 8 bases are shared with TRBD2. V shed 0 bases, J shed 4 bases, and the junction held 11 bases outside the gene matches. CDR3 size: 18 residues. Germline V gives CDR1 SGHNT, CDR2 YYREEE (reference sequence). The CDR3 DNA sequence: TGTGCCAGCAGCTTGGTTGGGGCAGCGGGAGTCGGCACCGGGGAGCTGTTTTTT. Its translation is CASSLVGAAGVGTGELFF.

The V gene is TRBV2, the J gene TRBJ1-4; unclear D gene. The ends were cut back, 6 bases at V and 0 bases at J, with 14 bases in the middle. From germline, CDR1 is SNHLY and CDR2 FYNNEI. The CDR3 covers 16 residues. The CDR3 protein is CASRRELKSTNEKLFF. The CDR3 nucleotides read TGTGCCAGCAGGCGGGAACTAAAATCAACTAATGAAAAACTGTTTTTT.

For the CDR3, the DNA is TGCGCCAGCAGCGGTACCGGGACAGGGATCTACGAGCAGTACTTC. Protein product: CASSGTGTGIYEQYF. The chain has TRBV5-1 and TRBJ2-7; 9 positions match TRBD1. The CDR3 spans 15 residues. V lost 4 bases and J lost 3; bases outside the gene matches: 8. CDR1 and CDR2 (germline): SGHRS, YFSETQ.

The chain is built from TRBV13 and TRBJ1-3; D is possibly TRBD1 (6 bases). The CDR3 is 15 amino acids. Trimming removed 0 bases at V and 0 bases at J, with 6 bases between. Germline-derived CDR1 and CDR2 are PRHDT and FYEKMQ (reference sequence). The CDR3 nucleotides read TGTGCCAGCAGCTTAGGGGACAGCTCTGGAAACACCATATATTTT. Translated: CASSLGDSSGNTIYF. The entire variable domain, with the rest obtained from reference TRBV13 and TRBJ1-3, is as follows: AAGVIQSPRHLIKEKRETATLKCYPIPRHDTVYWYQQGPGQDPQFLISFYEKMQSDKGSIPDRFSAQQFSDYHSELNMSSLELGDSALYFCASSLGDSSGNTIYFGEGSWLTVV.

The chain recombines TRBV27 with TRBJ2-3; D is undetermined. The V end was cut by 6 bases, the J end by 4 bases, with 14 bases between. The germline V gene has CDR1 MNHEY and CDR2 SMNVEV (reference sequence). The CDR3 extends over 14 amino acids. For the CDR3, the DNA is TGTGCCAGCAGACAGACCGGAGCGCCAGATACGCAGTATTTT. It encodes CASRQTGAPDTQYF.

V gene TRBV7-3 combines with J gene TRBJ2-7; 7 nucleotides match TRBD2. This CDR3 contains 15 residues. Germline values: CDR1 SGHTA, CDR2 FQGTGA. Trimming at V came to 5 bases and at J to 0 bases, leaving 7 bases not matched to a gene. CDR3 protein: CASSVSGDSSYEQYF. The CDR3 region has the DNA TGTGCCAGCAGCGTAAGCGGGGACTCCTCCTACGAGCAGTACTTC.

The chain uses TRBV7-9 and TRBJ2-3, with 7 bases matching TRBD1. The V gene's germline CDR1 is SEHNR and CDR2 FQNEAQ (reference sequence). CDR3 length: 17 residues. J lost 2 bases, V lost 9 bases, and 17 bases had no gene match. CDR3 region: CASSPPRVGQNTDTQYF. The CDR3 bases are TGTGCCAGTTCCCCGCCCCGGGTGGGACAGAACACAGATACGCAGTATTTT.

The chain uses TRBV29-1 and TRBJ2-1; D ambiguous. Germline V gene sequence: CDR1 SQVTM, CDR2 ANQGSEA. CDR3 length equals 12 residues. Trimming pared 6 bases from V and 7 bases from J, leaving 13 bases between. The CDR3 loop is CSVETGANEQFF. The CDR3 DNA reads as TGCAGCGTCGAGACGGGCGCGAATGAGCAGTTCTTC.